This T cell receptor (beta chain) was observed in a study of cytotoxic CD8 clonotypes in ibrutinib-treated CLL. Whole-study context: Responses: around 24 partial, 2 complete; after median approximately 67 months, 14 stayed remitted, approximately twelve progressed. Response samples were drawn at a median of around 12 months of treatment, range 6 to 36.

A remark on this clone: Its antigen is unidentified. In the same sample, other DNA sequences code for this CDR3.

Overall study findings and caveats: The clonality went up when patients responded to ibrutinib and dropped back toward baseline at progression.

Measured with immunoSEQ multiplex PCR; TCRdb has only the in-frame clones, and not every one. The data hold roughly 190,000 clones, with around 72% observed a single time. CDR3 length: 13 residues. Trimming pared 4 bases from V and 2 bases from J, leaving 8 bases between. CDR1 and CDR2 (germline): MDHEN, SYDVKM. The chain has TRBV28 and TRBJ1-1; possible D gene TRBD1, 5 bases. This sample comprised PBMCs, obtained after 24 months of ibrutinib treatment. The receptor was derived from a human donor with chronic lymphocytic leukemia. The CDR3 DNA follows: TGTGCCAGCAGTTCGGGACGAAACACTGAAGCTTTCTTT. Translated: CASSSGRNTEAFF.